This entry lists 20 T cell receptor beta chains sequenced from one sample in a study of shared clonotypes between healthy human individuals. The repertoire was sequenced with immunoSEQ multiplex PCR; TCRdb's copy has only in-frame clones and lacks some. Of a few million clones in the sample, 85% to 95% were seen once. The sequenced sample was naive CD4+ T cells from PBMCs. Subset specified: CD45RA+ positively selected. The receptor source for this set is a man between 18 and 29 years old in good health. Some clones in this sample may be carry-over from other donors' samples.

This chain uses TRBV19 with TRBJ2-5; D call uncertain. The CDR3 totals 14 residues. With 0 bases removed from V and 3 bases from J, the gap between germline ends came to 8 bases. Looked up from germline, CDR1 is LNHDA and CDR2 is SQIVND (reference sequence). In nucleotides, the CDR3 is TGTGCCAGTAGTATAGATCGACGGAAAGAGACCCAGTACTTC. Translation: CASSIDRRKETQYF.

In nucleotides, the CDR3 is TGTGCCAGCAGTGCAAACCATCTAGGGTTTAACACTGAAGCTTTCTTT. This codes for CASSANHLGFNTEAFF. This chain joins TRBV28 and TRBJ1-1; D remains unclear. Germline V lookup: CDR1 MDHEN, CDR2 SYDVKM. Trimming cost V 5 bases and J 2 bases, with 18 bases left between them. The CDR3 length is 16 residues. Complete variable domain (other parts from reference TRBV28 and TRBJ1-1): DVKVTQSSRYLVKRTGEKVFLECVQDMDHENMFWYRQDPGLGLRLIYFSYDVKMKEKGDIPEGYSVSREKKERFSLILESASTNQTSMYLCASSANHLGFNTEAFFGQGTRLTVV.

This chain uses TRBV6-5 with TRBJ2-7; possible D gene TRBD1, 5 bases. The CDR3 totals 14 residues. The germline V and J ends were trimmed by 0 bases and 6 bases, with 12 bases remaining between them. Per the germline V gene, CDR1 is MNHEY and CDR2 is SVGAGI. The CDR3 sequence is CASSYSTDTLEQYF. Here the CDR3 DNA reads TGTGCCAGCAGTTACTCGACGGACACCCTCGAGCAGTACTTC.

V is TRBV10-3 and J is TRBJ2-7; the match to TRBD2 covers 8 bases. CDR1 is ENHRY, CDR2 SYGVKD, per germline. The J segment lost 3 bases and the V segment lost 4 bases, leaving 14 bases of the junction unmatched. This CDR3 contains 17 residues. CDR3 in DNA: TGTGCCATCAGTGGAGGGAGGTTCAGCGGGAGAAACTACGAGCAGTACTTC. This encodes CAISGGRFSGRNYEQYF.

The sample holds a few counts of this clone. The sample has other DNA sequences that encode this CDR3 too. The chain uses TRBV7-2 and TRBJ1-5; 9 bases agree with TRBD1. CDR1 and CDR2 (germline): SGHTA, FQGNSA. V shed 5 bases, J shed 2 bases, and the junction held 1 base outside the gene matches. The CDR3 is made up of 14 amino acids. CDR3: CASSRTGGNQPQHF. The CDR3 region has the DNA TGTGCCAGCAGCCGGACAGGGGGCAATCAGCCCCAGCATTTT. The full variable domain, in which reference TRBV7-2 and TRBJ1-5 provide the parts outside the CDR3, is GAGVSQSPSNKVTEKGKDVELRCDPISGHTALYWYRQSLGQGLEFLIYFQGNSAPDKSGLPSDRFSAERTGGSVSTLTIQRTQQEDSAVYLCASSRTGGNQPQHFGDGTRLSIL.

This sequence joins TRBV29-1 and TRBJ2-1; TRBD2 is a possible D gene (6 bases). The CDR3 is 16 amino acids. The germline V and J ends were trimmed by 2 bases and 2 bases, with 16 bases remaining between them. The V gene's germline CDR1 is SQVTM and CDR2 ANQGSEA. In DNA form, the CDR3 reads TGCAGCGTTGAAATTGGGAGCGGGCCAACCTACAATGAGCAGTTCTTC. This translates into CSVEIGSGPTYNEQFF.

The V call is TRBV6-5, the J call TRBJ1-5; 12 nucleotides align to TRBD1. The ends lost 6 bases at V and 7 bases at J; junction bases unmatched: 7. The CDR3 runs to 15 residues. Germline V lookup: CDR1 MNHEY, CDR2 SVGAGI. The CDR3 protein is CASRSGQGAQQPQHF. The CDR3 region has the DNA TGTGCCAGCAGATCGGGACAGGGGGCACAGCAGCCCCAGCATTTT.

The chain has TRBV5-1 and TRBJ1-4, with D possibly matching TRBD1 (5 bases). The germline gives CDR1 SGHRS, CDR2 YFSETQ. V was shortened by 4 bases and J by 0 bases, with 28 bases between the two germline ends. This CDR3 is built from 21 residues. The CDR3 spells CASSIIGRQGRSNATNEKLFF. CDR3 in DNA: TGCGCCAGCAGCATAATAGGCCGGCAGGGACGATCAAATGCAACTAATGAAAAACTGTTTTTT.

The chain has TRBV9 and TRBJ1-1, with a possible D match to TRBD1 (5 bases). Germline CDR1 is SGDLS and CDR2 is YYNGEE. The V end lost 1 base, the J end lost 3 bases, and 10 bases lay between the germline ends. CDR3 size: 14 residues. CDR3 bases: TGTGCCAGCAGCGTACAGGGATGGGACACTGAAGCTTTCTTT. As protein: CASSVQGWDTEAFF.

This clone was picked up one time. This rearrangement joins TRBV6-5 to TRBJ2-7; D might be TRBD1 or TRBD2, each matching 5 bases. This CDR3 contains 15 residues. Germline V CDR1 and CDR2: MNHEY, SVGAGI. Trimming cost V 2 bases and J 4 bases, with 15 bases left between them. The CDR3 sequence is CASSYRDRVQYEQYF. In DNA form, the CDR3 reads TGTGCCAGCAGTTACAGGGACCGCGTTCAGTACGAGCAGTACTTC.

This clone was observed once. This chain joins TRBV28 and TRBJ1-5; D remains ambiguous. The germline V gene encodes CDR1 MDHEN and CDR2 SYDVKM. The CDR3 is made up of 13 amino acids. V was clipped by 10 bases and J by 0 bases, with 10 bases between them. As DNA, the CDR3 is TGTGCCATCCTGGGCAGTAGCAATCAGCCCCAGCATTTT. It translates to CAILGSSNQPQHF.

CDR3 bases: TGTGCCAGCAGCACACAACACAGGGGAACCTACGAGCAGTACTTC. Amino acids: CASSTQHRGTYEQYF. The chain employs TRBV7-9 and TRBJ2-7; 7 positions match TRBD1. The ends lost 5 bases at V and 2 bases at J; junction bases unmatched: 9. The CDR3 has 15 amino acids. Germline V gene data show CDR1 as SEHNR and CDR2 as FQNEAQ (reference sequence).

Here the CDR3 DNA reads TGTGCCAGTAGTTCCCGACCCCTCACCGGGGAGCTGTTTTTT. This sequence encodes CASSSRPLTGELFF. The chain recombines TRBV19 with TRBJ2-2; D not resolved. The CDR3 consists of 14 residues. Germline V CDR1 and CDR2: LNHDA, SQIVND (reference sequence). V lost 5 bases to trimming and J lost 4 bases, with 11 bases between them.

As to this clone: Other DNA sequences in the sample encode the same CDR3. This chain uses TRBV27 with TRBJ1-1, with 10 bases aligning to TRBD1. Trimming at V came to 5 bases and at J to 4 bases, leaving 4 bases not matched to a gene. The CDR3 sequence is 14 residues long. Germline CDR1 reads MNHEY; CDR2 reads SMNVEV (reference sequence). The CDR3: CASSPRTGGTEAFF. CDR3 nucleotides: TGTGCCAGCAGTCCCAGGACAGGGGGCACTGAAGCTTTCTTT.

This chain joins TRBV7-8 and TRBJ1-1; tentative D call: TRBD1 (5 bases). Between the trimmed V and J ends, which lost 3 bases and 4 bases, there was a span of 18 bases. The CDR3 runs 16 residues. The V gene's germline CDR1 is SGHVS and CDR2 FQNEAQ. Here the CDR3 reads CASSFTTGPGGTEAFF. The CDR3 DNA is TGTGCCAGCAGCTTCACCACGGGACCCGGCGGCACTGAAGCTTTCTTT.

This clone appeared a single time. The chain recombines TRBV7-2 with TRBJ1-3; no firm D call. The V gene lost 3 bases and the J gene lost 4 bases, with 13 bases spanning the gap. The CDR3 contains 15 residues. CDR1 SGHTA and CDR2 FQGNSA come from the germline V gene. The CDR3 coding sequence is TGTGCCAGCAGCTTGGGGTCCTGGGCAGGAAACACCATATATTTT. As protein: CASSLGSWAGNTIYF.

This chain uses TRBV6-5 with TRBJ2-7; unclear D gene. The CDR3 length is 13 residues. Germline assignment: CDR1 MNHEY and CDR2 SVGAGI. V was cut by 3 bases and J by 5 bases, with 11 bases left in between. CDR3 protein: CASSYLPWDEQYF. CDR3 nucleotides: TGTGCCAGCAGTTATCTTCCTTGGGACGAGCAGTACTTC.

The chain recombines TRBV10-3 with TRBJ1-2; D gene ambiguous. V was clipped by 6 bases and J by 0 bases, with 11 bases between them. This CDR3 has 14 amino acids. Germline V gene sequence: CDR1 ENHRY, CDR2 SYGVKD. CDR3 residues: CAIRKGLANYGYTF. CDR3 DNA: TGTGCCATCAGGAAGGGATTAGCTAACTATGGCTACACCTTC.

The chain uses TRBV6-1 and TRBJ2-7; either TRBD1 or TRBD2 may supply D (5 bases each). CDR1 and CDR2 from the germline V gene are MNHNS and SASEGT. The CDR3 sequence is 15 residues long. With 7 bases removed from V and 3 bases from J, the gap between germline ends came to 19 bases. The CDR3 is CASTLIRDRNYEQYF. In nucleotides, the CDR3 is TGTGCCAGCACTCTAATCCGGGACCGAAACTACGAGCAGTACTTC.

CDR3 protein: CASSYSSQGYEQYF. The CDR3 coding sequence is TGTGCCAGCAGTTACTCAAGCCAGGGCTACGAGCAGTACTTC. The V call is TRBV6-6, the J call TRBJ2-7; D possibly corresponds to TRBD1 (5 bases). The germline V gene has CDR1 MNHNY and CDR2 SVGAGI (reference sequence). This CDR3 has 14 amino acids. The V gene lost 0 bases and the J gene lost 3 bases, with 9 bases spanning the gap.